The present entry profiles one T cell receptor beta chain with its context. The CDR3 contains 15 residues. Germline CDR1 SGDLS, CDR2 YYNGEE. This specimen belongs to a study of cytomegalovirus exposure and HLA in healthy donors. Whole-study context: Earlier findings included roughly 100 million unique TCR beta sequences obtained from some 180 million T cells.

Each donor was healthy, and each was a bone marrow donor. The PCR was carried out with 60 Vbeta primers and 13 Jbeta primers. Per the original data handling: The count from a later analysis was 79 million or so unique TCR beta chains, 9.5 million to 11 million of them shared. Assay used: immunoSEQ multiplex PCR; TCRdb lists only in-frame clones, some missing. The V and J calls and the clone size are those of that table, but D and trimming were determined from the DNA. This sample has about 180,000 clones, with roughly 81% found just once. The receptor was isolated from a woman between 18 and 29 years old in good health and CMV-seropositive. Sequencing input: PBMCs. The V call is TRBV9, the J call TRBJ2-5, with 10 bases aligning to TRBD2. Judging by the DNA end, TRBJ2-7 fits better; the J call may be wrong. CDR3 DNA sequence: TGTGCCAGCAGCGTTAGCGGGGGGTCTACCTACGAGCAGTACTTC. Its protein product is CASSVSGGSTYEQYF.